This TCR beta chain appears in the sequencing data of a study of regulatory T cells in long-lasting Graves disease. Time point described: persistent/refractory GD, antithyroid drugs over 5 years with positive TRAb. The TCR library was made from RNA extracted from PBMCs. The sample holds many counts of this clonotype. According to the study, TCR beta libraries were built with iRepertoire HTBI primers and CDR3-region Arm-PCR. A single record per CDR3 protein comes from TCRdb applying MiXCR to the multiplex PCR reads. The sample shows hundreds of thousands of distinct CDR3 sequences, about 20% of them seen only once. V gave up 6 bases and J gave up 4 bases; unmatched junction bases: 7. The CDR3 has 14 residues. Germline CDR1 is MDHEN and CDR2 is SYDVKM.

The chain combines TRBV28 with TRBJ2-7; 9 positions agree with TRBD1. This receptor was taken from a female donor with Graves disease. The material sequenced was peripheral blood mononuclear cells (PBMCs), taken when the disease was refractory, from a patient treated with antithyroid drugs. The CDR3 nucleotides are TGTGCCAGCAGGACGACAGGGGGTGGGTACGAGCAGTACTTC. As protein: CASRTTGGGYEQYF.